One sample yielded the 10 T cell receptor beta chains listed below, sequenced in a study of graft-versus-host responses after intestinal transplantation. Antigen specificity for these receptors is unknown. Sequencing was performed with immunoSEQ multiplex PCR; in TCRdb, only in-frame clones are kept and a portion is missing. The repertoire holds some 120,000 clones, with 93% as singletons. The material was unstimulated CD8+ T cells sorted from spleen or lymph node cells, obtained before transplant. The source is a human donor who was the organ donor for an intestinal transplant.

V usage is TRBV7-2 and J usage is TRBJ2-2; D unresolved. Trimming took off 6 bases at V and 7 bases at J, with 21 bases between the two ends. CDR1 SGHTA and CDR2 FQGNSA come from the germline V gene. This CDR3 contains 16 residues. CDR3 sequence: CASRIKTLIKSGELFF. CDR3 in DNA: TGTGCCAGCAGGATAAAGACACTCATAAAGAGCGGGGAGCTGTTTTTT.

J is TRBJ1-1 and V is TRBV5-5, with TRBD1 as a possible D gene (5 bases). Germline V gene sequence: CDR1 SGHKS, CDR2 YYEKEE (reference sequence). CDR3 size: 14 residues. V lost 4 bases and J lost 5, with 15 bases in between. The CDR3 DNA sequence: TGTGCCAGCAGCCCCCCCGCTGAGGGGACTGAAGCTTTCTTT. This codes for CASSPPAEGTEAFF.

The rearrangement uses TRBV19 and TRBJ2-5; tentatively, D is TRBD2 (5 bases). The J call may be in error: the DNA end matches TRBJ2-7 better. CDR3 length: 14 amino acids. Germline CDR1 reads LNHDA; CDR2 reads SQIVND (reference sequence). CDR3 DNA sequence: TGTGCCAGTAGTATGGGCAGAGGGTCCTACGAGCAGTACTTC. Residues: CASSMGRGSYEQYF.

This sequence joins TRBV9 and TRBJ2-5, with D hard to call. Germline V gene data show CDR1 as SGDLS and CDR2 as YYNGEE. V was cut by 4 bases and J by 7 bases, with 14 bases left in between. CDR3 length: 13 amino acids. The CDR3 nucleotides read TGTGCCAGCAGCCCAACTTGGCCAGGGACCCAGTACTTC. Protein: CASSPTWPGTQYF.

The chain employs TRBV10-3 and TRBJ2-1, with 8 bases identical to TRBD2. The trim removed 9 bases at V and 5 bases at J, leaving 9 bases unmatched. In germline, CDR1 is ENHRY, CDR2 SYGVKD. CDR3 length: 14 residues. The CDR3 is CAIVSGTRHNEQFF. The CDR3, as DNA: TGTGCCATAGTATCTGGGACTAGACACAATGAGCAGTTCTTC.

DNA for the CDR3: TGCGCCAGCAGCCCCACAGGGGTGAATCAGCCCCAGCATTTT. Translating gives CASSPTGVNQPQHF. The chain employs TRBV4-1 and TRBJ1-5; the match to TRBD1 covers 7 bases. There are 14 residues in the CDR3. J gave up 4 bases and V 4 bases, and 4 bases lay outside the gene matches. The germline V gene has CDR1 MGHRA and CDR2 YSYEKL.

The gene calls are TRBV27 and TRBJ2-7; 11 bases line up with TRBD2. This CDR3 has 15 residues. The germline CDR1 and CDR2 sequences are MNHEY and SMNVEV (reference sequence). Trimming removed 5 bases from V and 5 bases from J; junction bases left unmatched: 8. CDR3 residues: CASSPWASGRNEQYF. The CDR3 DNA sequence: TGTGCCAGCAGTCCCTGGGCTAGCGGGAGGAACGAGCAGTACTTC.

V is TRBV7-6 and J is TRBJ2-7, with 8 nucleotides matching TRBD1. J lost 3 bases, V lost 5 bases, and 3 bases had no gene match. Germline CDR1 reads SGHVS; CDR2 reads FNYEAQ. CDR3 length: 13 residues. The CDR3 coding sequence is TGTGCCAGCAGCCCAGGACAGGGCTACGAGCAGTACTTC. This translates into CASSPGQGYEQYF.

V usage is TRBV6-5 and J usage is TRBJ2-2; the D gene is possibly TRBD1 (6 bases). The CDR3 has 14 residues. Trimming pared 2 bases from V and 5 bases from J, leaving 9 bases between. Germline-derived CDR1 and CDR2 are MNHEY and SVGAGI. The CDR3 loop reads CASSYIRGTGELFF. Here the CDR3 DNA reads TGTGCCAGCAGTTACATCAGGGGAACCGGGGAGCTGTTTTTT.

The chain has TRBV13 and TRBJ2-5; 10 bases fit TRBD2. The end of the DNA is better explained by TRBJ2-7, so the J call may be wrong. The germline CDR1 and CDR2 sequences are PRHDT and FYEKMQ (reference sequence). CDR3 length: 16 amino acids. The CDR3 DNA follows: TGTGCCAGCAGCGATTACACTAGCGGGGCTTCCTACGAGCAGTACTTC. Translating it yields CASSDYTSGASYEQYF.